These 4 T cell receptor beta chains were sequenced from one sample in a study of tumor and adjacent non-tumor tissue in lung cancer. The template was RNA from unsorted bulk tissue. A modified ARM-PCR protocol with three rounds of nested PCR amplified TCRbeta. MiXCR was run by TCRdb on the multiplex PCR reads, yielding one entry per CDR3 protein. This sample has approximately 76,000 distinct CDR3 sequences; around 70% occur once, and the top ten carry over 9.5%. The sample taken for sequencing was lung tumor tissue. Source of these receptors: a woman in her 70s with non-small cell lung cancer.

A remark on this clonotype: One end of the junction fails to match germline, which may point to a read error. The chain joins TRBV7-9 to TRBJ2-4, with TRBD1 as a possible D gene (7 bases). The CDR3 totals 14 residues. Looked up from germline, CDR1 is SEHNR and CDR2 is FQNEAQ (reference sequence). CDR3 protein: CASSLDQGGNIRYF. CDR3 DNA sequence: TGTGCCAGCAGCTTAGATCAGGGGGGAAATATTCGGTACTTC.

This chain joins TRBV29-1 and TRBJ2-3; D not resolved. Trimming cost V 5 bases and J 0 bases, with 9 bases left between them. The CDR3 covers 13 residues. Germline loops: CDR1 SQVTM, CDR2 ANQGSEA. CDR3 in DNA: TGCAGCGTTCACCACAATAGCACAGATACGCAGTATTTT. It specifies CSVHHNSTDTQYF.

The rearrangement links TRBV5-4 to TRBJ2-1, with D maybe TRBD2 (6 bases). Germline V gives CDR1 SGHNT, CDR2 YYREEE (reference sequence). Trimming took off 9 bases at V and 8 bases at J, with 18 bases between the two ends. The length of the CDR3 is 13 residues. The CDR3 sequence: CAIGQTRDDEQFF. For the CDR3, the DNA is TGTGCCATTGGGCAGACTAGAGACGATGAGCAGTTCTTC. Looking up the rest from reference TRBV5-4 and TRBJ2-1 gives the full variable domain: ETGVTQSPTHLIKTRGQQVTLRCSSQSGHNTVSWYQQALGQGPQFIFQYYREEENGRGNFPPRFSGLQFPNYSSELNVNALELDDSALYLCAIGQTRDDEQFFGPGTRLTVL.

Concerning this clonotype itself: One end of the junction is discordant with germline, which a read error may explain. The chain employs TRBV28 and TRBJ2-5; D gene ambiguous. Germline CDR1 and CDR2: MDHEN and SYDVKM. The CDR3 runs to 13 residues. The CDR3 sequence is CPSSLGLQETQYF. The CDR3 DNA follows: TGTCCCAGCAGTTTAGGGTTACAAGAGACCCAGTACTTC.